These T cell receptor beta chains were read from a single sample in a study of blood T cells in healthy people across ages. TCRdb reprocessed the 5' RACE reads via MiXCR and lists one record per CDR3 protein. This table has nearly 800,000 distinct CDR3 sequences, 20% to 30% appearing once. The data also belong to a second study, concerning T cells of mothers and their children.

The specimen sequenced was blood. The receptors come from a boy younger than 18 in good health. The CDR3 runs from the conserved cysteine through the conserved F or W. A D gene is named only where the DNA matches it firmly. Expanded clones are given a class, and other clones once, few, many or no size at all.

clone_size d_call j_call v_call cdr3_aa cdr3_nt
few TRBD2 TRBJ2-5 TRBV18 CASSPTLAGETQYF TGTGCCAGCTCACCAACGCTAGCGGGCGAGACCCAGTACTTC
many TRBD1 TRBJ1-4 TRBV5-4 CASSLGTGTNEKLFF TGTGCCAGCAGCCTGGGGACAGGGACCAATGAAAAACTGTTTTTT
few NA TRBJ2-1 TRBV7-3 CASSSSRGLYNEQFF TGTGCCAGCAGCTCCTCAAGGGGCCTGTACAATGAGCAGTTCTTC
NA TRBD2 TRBJ2-5 TRBV29-1 CSVEVAGRQETQYF TGCAGCGTTGAAGTAGCGGGAAGACAAGAGACCCAGTACTTC
few TRBD1 TRBJ1-2 TRBV3-1 CASSQEWAGGIEGYTF TGTGCCAGCAGCCAAGAGTGGGCAGGGGGAATAGAAGGCTACACCTTC
few NA TRBJ2-5 TRBV28 CASKGDKLVQETQYF TGTGCCAGCAAAGGGGACAAGCTGGTCCAAGAGACCCAGTACTTC
NA NA TRBJ2-3 TRBV3-1 CASSQEMRGSMDTQYF TGTGCCAGCAGCCAAGAAATGAGGGGGTCCATGGATACGCAGTATTTT
few NA TRBJ1-5 TRBV5-5 CASSPGVNNQPQHF TGTGCCAGCAGCCCCGGTGTGAACAATCAGCCCCAGCATTTT
many TRBD2 TRBJ2-7 TRBV7-2 CASSPGTSSGEQYF TGTGCCAGCAGCCCGGGGACTAGCTCCGGCGAGCAGTACTTC
few TRBD1 TRBJ2-1 TRBV27 CASSVRQGNNEQFF TGTGCCAGCAGTGTACGACAGGGAAACAATGAGCAGTTCTTC
NA NA TRBJ1-1 TRBV4-3 CASSQDFGTSKDTEAFF TGCGCCAGCAGCCAAGATTTTGGGACAAGCAAAGACACTGAAGCTTTCTTT
NA NA TRBJ1-1 TRBV3-1 CASSQATSVSEAFF TGTGCCAGCAGCCAAGCGACGTCGGTCTCTGAAGCTTTCTTT
NA TRBD1 TRBJ2-5 TRBV24-1 CATSDGGTGSQETQYF TGTGCCACCAGTGATGGGGGGACAGGATCACAAGAGACCCAGTACTTC
NA NA TRBJ1-5 TRBV4-2 CASSQDWRDLPLGPQHF TGTGCCAGCAGCCAAGATTGGAGAGATCTACCCTTAGGGCCCCAGCATTTT
few NA TRBJ1-4 TRBV5-5 CASSSAADIYEKLFF TGTGCCAGCAGCTCCGCTGCGGACATTTACGAAAAACTGTTTTTT
few TRBD1 TRBJ2-5 TRBV20-1 CSARTGGGEETQYF TGCAGTGCTAGAACAGGGGGCGGAGAGGAGACCCAGTACTTC
NA TRBD2 TRBJ2-5 TRBV25-1 CASSGLADYQETQYF TGTGCCAGCAGTGGACTAGCGGATTACCAAGAGACCCAGTACTTC
few NA TRBJ2-3 TRBV12-3/TRBV12-4 CASSVGPDSTDTQYF TGTGCCAGCAGTGTGGGGCCCGATTCCACAGATACGCAGTATTTT
NA TRBD1 TRBJ2-1 TRBV20-1 CSAPTGTGGRKQFF TGCAGTGCCCCTACGGGGACAGGGGGTCGTAAGCAGTTCTTC
NA TRBD1 TRBJ1-1 TRBV29-1 CSVESTGYNTEAFF TGCAGCGTTGAGTCGACAGGGTACAACACTGAAGCTTTCTTT
NA TRBD1 TRBJ1-1 TRBV20-1 CSAGGTGAGGTEAFF TGCAGTGCTGGAGGGACAGGGGCAGGGGGCACTGAAGCTTTCTTT
NA NA TRBJ2-5 TRBV7-9 CASSKGLLRETQYF TGTGCCAGCAGTAAGGGGCTTCTGCGGGAGACCCAGTACTTC